This TCR beta chain comes out of a study of T cell responses to AZD1222 COVID-19 vaccine. Profiled with immunoSEQ multiplex PCR; TCRdb holds only in-frame clones, not every one. Here the sample spans approximately 97,000 clones, 86% being singletons. This CDR3 is built from 8 residues. Germline CDR1 and CDR2: DFQATT and SNEGSKA (reference sequence). Notes on this clone: Its matching antigen is unknown.

Overall study results and limits: Only after the peak T cell response were repertoires sampled.

This TCR came from an adult in good health. The genes are TRBV20-1 and TRBJ1-1, with D uncertain. The sequences come from peripheral blood, collected on day 0 of AZD1222 vaccination. The CDR3 DNA reads as TGCAGCTTCTACTGGGCTTTCTTT. It specifies CSFYWAFF.